Listed below are T cell receptor beta chains from one sample, sequenced in a study of beta chain features in type 1 diabetes. The protocol was immunoSEQ multiplex PCR, while the TCRdb copy is restricted to in-frame clones and leaves out a portion. This sample carries roughly 400,000 clones, approximately 14% of them seen once, and the ten largest clones take about 0.04%. Sample: naive CD4+ T cells from blood. The source is a man aged 25 to 40 in good health. CDR3s include the opening cysteine and the closing phenylalanine or tryptophan. A D gene is named only where the DNA matches it firmly. Clone size is given for some rows only: seen once, a few or many times, or a class if the clone is expanded.

-,-,TRBJ2-1,TRBV5-4,TGTGCCAGCAGCTCAGACTATGAGCAGTTCTTC,CASSSDYEQFF
TRBD1,-,TRBJ2-7,TRBV29-1,TGCAGCGTTGAAGAAGGGGGCAGGACCCCCTACGAGCAGTACTTC,CSVEEGGRTPYEQYF
-,-,TRBJ1-3,TRBV9,TGTGCCAGCAGCGTAGACAGCTCTTTAAGCCCGGACACCATATATTTT,CASSVDSSLSPDTIYF
-,-,TRBJ2-5,TRBV21-1,TGTGCCAGCAGCAAAGCGAGGGAGACCCAGTACTTC,CASSKARETQYF
-,-,TRBJ1-5,TRBV5-1,TGCGCCAGCAGCTTGGTGGCAGGGGAAGGACAGCCCCAGCATTTT,CASSLVAGEGQPQHF
TRBD2,-,TRBJ2-1,TRBV7-9,TGTGCCAGCAGCTCCCGGCGGGAGGCTAGCAATGAGCAGTTCTTC,CASSSRREASNEQFF
TRBD1,-,TRBJ1-5,TRBV29-1,TGCAGCGTTGTTGGGACAGGGGTAGATCAGCCCCAGCATTTT,CSVVGTGVDQPQHF
-,-,TRBJ2-7,TRBV4-3,TGCGCCAGCAGCCAAGAACAGCGTTCCTACGAGCAGTACTTC,CASSQEQRSYEQYF
TRBD2,-,TRBJ2-5,TRBV4-3,TGCGCCAGCAGCCAAGTTGTTGGCGGGGGGGCCTCAGAGACCCAGTACTTC,CASSQVVGGGASETQYF
-,-,TRBJ1-4,TRBV15,TGTGCCACCAGTCGGGAGGCCACGCCGGATGAAAAACTGTTTTTT,CATSREATPDEKLFF
TRBD1,-,TRBJ1-2,TRBV2,TGTGCCAGCAGCGAGACAGGGGTCGGCGGCTACACCTTC,CASSETGVGGYTF
-,few,TRBJ2-7,TRBV5-1,TGCGCCAGCAGCTCAGGACGGGGTGAGCAGTACTTC,CASSSGRGEQYF
-,-,TRBJ2-5,TRBV12-5,TGTGCTAGTGGTTTAGGACTTCTTGAGACCCAGTACTTC,CASGLGLLETQYF
-,-,TRBJ2-3,TRBV5-4,TGTGCCAGCAGCCGACAGGGGAGGGGTGCAGATACGCAGTATTTT,CASSRQGRGADTQYF
-,-,TRBJ2-3,TRBV11-2,TGTGCCAGCAGCTCCGGGACTTACACAGATACGCAGTATTTT,CASSSGTYTDTQYF
TRBD2,few,TRBJ2-1,TRBV5-1,TGCGCCAGCAGCTTGGTGGCTAGCGGGGCCTCCTACAATGAGCAGTTCTTC,CASSLVASGASYNEQFF
TRBD1,-,TRBJ2-3,TRBV7-6,TGTGCCAGCAGCTTAGGCCCATTAGGGGGCAGAGATACGCAGTATTTT,CASSLGPLGGRDTQYF
-,few,TRBJ2-1,TRBV29-1,TGCAGCGTTGTAAGGGGGACCTCCTACAATGAGCAGTTCTTC,CSVVRGTSYNEQFF
-,few,TRBJ2-3,TRBV5-4,TGTGCCAGCAAGGAGGAGGGGTACCGCACAGATACGCAGTATTTT,CASKEEGYRTDTQYF
-,few,TRBJ1-4,TRBV14,TGTGCCAGCAGCCAATTTAGACGAACCCCGATCACTAATGAAAAACTGTTTTTT,CASSQFRRTPITNEKLFF
-,-,TRBJ2-7,TRBV7-2,TGTGCCAGCAGCTTAGGTAGCAACGCCCTCTACGAGCAGTACTTC,CASSLGSNALYEQYF
TRBD2,-,TRBJ2-5,TRBV5-4,TGTGCCAGCAGCTCTAGGACTAGCGGGAGTGAGACCCAGTACTTC,CASSSRTSGSETQYF
TRBD1,-,TRBJ2-2,TRBV4-3,TGCGCCAGCAGCCGGACAGGGGGTGCGAACACCGGGGAGCTGTTTTTT,CASSRTGGANTGELFF
-,few,TRBJ2-5,TRBV19,TGTGCCAGTAGGGGTCGTCCCCAAGAGACCCAGTACTTC,CASRGRPQETQYF
TRBD1,few,TRBJ2-3,TRBV7-2,TGTGCCAGCAGTTACAGGGGGCGCCGCACAGATACGCAGTATTTT,CASSYRGRRTDTQYF
TRBD1,few,TRBJ1-4,TRBV7-9,TGTGCCAGCAGCCGGACAGGGAAGGAAAAACTGTTTTTT,CASSRTGKEKLFF